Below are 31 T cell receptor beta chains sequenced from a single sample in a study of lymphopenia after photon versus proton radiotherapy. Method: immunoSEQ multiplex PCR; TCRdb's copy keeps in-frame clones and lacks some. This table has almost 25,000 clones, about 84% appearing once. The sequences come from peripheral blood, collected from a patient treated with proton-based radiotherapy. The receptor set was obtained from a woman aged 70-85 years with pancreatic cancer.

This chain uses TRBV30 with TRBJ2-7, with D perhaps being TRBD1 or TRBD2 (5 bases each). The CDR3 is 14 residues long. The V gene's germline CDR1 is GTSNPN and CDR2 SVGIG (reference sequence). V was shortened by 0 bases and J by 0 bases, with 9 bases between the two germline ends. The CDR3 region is CAWSVWGNSYEQYF. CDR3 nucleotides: TGTGCCTGGAGTGTGTGGGGGAACTCCTACGAGCAGTACTTC.

The CDR3 spells CASSPGQGATEAFF. The CDR3 DNA sequence: TGTGCCAGCTCACCAGGTCAGGGAGCCACTGAAGCTTTCTTT. The chain employs TRBV18 and TRBJ1-1; D is perhaps TRBD1 (5 bases). The V and J ends lost 2 bases and 4 bases respectively, with 11 bases between them. CDR1 is KGHSH and CDR2 is LQKENI in the germline V gene. The CDR3 length is 14 residues.

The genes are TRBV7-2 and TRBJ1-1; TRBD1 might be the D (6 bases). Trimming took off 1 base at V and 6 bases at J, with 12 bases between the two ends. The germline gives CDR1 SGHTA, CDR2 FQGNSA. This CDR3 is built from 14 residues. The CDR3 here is CASSLDRVFSEAFF. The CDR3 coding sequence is TGTGCCAGCAGCTTAGACAGGGTATTCTCTGAAGCTTTCTTT.

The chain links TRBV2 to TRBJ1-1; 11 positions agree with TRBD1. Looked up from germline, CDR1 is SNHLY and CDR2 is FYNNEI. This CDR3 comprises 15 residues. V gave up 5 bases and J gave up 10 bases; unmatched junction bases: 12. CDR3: CASSPRTGGKIRAFF. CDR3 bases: TGTGCCAGCAGTCCCAGGACAGGGGGCAAGATCCGAGCTTTCTTT. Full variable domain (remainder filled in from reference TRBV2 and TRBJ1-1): EPEVTQTPSHQVTQMGQEVILRCVPISNHLYFYWYRQILGQKVEFLVSFYNNEISEKSEIFDDQFSVERPDGSNFTLKIRSTKLEDSAMYFCASSPRTGGKIRAFFGQGTRLTVV.

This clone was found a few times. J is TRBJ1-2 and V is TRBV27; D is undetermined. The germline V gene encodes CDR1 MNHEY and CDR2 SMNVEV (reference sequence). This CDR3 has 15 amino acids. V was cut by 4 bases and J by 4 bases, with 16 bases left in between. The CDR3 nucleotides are TGTGCCAGCAGTTATGGACTAGGGCGGACCTATGGCTACACCTTC. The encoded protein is CASSYGLGRTYGYTF.

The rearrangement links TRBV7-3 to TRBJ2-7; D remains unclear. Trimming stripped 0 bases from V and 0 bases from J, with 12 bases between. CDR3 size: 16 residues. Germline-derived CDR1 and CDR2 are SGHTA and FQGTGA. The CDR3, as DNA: TGTGCCAGCAGCTTAACGTCGGGCAGTTCCTCCTACGAGCAGTACTTC. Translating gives CASSLTSGSSSYEQYF.

CDR3 amino acids: CASSLDLTGGKETQYF. CDR3 in DNA: TGTGCCAGCAGCTTAGATCTGACAGGGGGTAAAGAGACCCAGTACTTC. The chain joins TRBV11-3 to TRBJ2-5; TRBD1 matches at 9 bases. Trimming at V came to 0 bases and at J to 3 bases, leaving 5 bases not matched to a gene. This CDR3 has 16 amino acids. From germline, CDR1 is SGHNT and CDR2 YENEEA.

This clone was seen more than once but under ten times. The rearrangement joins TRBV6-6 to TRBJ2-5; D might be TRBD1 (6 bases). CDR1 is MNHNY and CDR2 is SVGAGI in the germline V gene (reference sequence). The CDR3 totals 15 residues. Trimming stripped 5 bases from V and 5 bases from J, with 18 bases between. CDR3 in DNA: TGTGCCAGCAGTCCAGGGACACTCCAAAGGGAGACCCAGTACTTC. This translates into CASSPGTLQRETQYF.

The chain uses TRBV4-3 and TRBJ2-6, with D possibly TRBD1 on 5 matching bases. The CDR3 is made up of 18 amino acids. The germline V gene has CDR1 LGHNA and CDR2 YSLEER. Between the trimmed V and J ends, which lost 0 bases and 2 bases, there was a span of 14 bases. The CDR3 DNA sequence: TGCGCCAGCAGCCAAGATCCAGGACAAACCACTGGGGCCAACGTCCTGACTTTC. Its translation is CASSQDPGQTTGANVLTF.

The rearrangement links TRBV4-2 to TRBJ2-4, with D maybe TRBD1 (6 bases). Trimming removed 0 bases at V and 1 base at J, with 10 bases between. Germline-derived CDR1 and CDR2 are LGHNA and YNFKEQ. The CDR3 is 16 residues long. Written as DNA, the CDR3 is TGTGCCAGCAGCCAAGACCGGGACAAGGCCAAAAACATTCAGTACTTC. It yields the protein CASSQDRDKAKNIQYF.

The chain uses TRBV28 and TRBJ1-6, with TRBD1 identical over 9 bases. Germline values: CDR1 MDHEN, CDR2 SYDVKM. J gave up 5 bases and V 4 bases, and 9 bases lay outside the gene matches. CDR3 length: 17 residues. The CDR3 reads CASSSYPGQGNNSPLHF. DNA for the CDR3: TGTGCCAGCAGTTCCTACCCGGGACAGGGAAATAATTCACCCCTCCACTTT. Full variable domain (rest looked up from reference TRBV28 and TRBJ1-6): DVKVTQSSRYLVKRTGEKVFLECVQDMDHENMFWYRQDPGLGLRLIYFSYDVKMKEKGDIPEGYSVSREKKERFSLILESASTNQTSMYLCASSSYPGQGNNSPLHFGNGTRLTVT.

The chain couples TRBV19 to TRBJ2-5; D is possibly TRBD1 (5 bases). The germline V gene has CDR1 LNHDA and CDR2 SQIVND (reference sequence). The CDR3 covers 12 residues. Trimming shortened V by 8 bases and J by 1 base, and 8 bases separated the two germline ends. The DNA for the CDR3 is TGTGCCAGTCAGCAGGGCCAAGAGACCCAGTACTTC. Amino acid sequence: CASQQGQETQYF.

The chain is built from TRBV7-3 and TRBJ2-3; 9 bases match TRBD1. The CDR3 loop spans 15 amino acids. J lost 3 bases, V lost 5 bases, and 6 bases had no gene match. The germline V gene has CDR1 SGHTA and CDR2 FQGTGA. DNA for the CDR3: TGTGCCAGCAGCCCTGGACAGGGGAGGACAGATACGCAGTATTTT. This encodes CASSPGQGRTDTQYF.

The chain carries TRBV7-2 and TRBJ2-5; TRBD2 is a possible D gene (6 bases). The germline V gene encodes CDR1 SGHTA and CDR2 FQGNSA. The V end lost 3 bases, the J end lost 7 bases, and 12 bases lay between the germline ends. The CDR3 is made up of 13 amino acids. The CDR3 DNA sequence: TGTGCCAGCAGCTTGGAGGGACTTGGGACCCAGTACTTC. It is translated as CASSLEGLGTQYF.

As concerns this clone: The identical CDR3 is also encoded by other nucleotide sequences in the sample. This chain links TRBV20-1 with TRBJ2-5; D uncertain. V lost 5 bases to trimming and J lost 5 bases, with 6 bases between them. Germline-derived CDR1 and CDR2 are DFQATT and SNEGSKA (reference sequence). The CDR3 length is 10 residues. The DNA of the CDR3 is TGCAGTGCTCTAGGGGAGACCCAGTACTTC. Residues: CSALGETQYF.

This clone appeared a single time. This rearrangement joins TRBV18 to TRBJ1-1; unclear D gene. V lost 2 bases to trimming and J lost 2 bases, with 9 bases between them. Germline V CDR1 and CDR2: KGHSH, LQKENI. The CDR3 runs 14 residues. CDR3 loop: CASSPDGTNTEAFF. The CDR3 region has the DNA TGTGCCAGCTCACCAGACGGAACCAACACTGAAGCTTTCTTT.

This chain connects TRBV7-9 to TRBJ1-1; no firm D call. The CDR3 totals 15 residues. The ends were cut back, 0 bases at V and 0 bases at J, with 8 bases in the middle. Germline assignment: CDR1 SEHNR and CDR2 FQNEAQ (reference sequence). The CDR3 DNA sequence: TGTGCCAGCAGCTTAGCTACCGGGGTGAACACTGAAGCTTTCTTT. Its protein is CASSLATGVNTEAFF.

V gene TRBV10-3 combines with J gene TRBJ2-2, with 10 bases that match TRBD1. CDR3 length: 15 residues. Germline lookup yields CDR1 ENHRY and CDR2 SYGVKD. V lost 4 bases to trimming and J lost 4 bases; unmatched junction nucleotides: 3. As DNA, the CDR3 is TGTGCCATCAGTGGGGGACAGGGGTTCACCGGGGAGCTGTTTTTT. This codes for CAISGGQGFTGELFF.

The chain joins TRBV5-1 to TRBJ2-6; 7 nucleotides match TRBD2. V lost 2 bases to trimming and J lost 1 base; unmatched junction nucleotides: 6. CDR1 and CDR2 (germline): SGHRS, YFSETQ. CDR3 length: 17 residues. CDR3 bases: TGCGCCAGCAGCTTAAACGGGGGGTCTTCTGGGGCCAACGTCCTGACTTTC. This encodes CASSLNGGSSGANVLTF.

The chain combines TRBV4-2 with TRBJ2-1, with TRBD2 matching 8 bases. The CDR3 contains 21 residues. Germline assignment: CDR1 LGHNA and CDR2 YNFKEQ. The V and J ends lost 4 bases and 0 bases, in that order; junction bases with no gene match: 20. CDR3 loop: CASSPESWKLAVRGSYNEQFF. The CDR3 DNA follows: TGTGCCAGCAGCCCGGAGAGTTGGAAACTAGCGGTCCGAGGCTCCTACAATGAGCAGTTCTTC.

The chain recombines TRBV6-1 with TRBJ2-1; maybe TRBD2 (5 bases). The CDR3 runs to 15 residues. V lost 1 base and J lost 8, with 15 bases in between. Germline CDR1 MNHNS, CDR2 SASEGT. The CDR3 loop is CASSEVFGVADEQFF. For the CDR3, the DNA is TGTGCCAGCAGTGAAGTCTTCGGGGTAGCCGATGAGCAGTTCTTC.

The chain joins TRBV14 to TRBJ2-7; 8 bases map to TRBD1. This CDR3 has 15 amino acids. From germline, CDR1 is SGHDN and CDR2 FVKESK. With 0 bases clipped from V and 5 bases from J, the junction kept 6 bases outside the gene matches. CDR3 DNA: TGTGCCAGCAGCCAAGACGCAGGGGGCTTCGACGAGCAGTACTTC. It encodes CASSQDAGGFDEQYF.

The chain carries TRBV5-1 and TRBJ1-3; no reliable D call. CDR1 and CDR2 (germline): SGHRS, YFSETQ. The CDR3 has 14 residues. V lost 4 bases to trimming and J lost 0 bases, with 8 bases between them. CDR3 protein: CASSIGSSGNTIYF. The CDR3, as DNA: TGCGCCAGCAGCATAGGGAGCTCTGGAAACACCATATATTTT.

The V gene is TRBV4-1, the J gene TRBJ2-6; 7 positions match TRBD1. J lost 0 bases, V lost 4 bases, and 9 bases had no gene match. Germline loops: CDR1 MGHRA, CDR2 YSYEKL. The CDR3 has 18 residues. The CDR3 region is CASSPGQPALSGANVLTF. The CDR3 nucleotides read TGCGCCAGCAGCCCGGGACAGCCCGCCCTCTCTGGGGCCAACGTCCTGACTTTC.

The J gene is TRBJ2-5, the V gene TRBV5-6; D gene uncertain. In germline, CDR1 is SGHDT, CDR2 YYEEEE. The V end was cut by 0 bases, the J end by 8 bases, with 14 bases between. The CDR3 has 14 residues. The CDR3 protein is CASSLEGLSETQYF. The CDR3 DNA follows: TGTGCCAGCAGCTTGGAGGGTTTGTCAGAAACCCAGTACTTC.

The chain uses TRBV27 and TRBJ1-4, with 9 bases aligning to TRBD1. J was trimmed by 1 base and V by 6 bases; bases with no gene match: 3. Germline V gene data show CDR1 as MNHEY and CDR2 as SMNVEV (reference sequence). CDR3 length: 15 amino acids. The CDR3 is CASSYRGLTNEKLFF. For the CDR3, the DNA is TGTGCCAGCAGCTACAGGGGGCTAACTAATGAAAAACTGTTTTTT.

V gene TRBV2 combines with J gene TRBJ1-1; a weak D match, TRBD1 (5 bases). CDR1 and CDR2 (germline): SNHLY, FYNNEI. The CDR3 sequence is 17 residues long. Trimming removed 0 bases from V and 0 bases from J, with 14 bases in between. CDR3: CASSEAPGGVMNTEAFF. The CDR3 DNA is TGTGCCAGCAGTGAAGCCCCCGGGGGTGTAATGAACACTGAAGCTTTCTTT.

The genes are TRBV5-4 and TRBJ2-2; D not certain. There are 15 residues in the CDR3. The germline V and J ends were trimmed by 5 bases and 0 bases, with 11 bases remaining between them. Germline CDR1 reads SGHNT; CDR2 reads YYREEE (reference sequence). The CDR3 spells CASSPEVTNTGELFF. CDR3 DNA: TGTGCCAGCAGTCCCGAGGTAACGAACACCGGGGAGCTGTTTTTT. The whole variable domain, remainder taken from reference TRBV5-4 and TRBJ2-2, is ETGVTQSPTHLIKTRGQQVTLRCSSQSGHNTVSWYQQALGQGPQFIFQYYREEENGRGNFPPRFSGLQFPNYSSELNVNALELDDSALYLCASSPEVTNTGELFFGEGSRLTVL.

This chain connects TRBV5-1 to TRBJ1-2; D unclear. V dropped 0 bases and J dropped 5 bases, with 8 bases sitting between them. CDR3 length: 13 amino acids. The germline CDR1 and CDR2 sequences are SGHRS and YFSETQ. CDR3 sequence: CASSLVLEYGYTF. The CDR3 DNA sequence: TGCGCCAGCAGCTTGGTTTTAGAATATGGCTACACCTTC.

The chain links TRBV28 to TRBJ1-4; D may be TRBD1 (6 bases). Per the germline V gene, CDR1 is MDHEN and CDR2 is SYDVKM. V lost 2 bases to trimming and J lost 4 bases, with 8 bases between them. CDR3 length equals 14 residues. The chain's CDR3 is CASSLLDSNEKLFF. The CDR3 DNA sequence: TGTGCCAGCAGTTTACTGGACAGTAATGAAAAACTGTTTTTT.

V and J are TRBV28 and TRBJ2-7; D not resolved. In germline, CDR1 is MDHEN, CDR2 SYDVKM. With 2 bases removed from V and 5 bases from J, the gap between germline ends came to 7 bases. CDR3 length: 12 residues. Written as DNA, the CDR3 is TGTGCCAGCAGTTTAAAGGCCCACGAGCAGTACTTC. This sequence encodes CASSLKAHEQYF.